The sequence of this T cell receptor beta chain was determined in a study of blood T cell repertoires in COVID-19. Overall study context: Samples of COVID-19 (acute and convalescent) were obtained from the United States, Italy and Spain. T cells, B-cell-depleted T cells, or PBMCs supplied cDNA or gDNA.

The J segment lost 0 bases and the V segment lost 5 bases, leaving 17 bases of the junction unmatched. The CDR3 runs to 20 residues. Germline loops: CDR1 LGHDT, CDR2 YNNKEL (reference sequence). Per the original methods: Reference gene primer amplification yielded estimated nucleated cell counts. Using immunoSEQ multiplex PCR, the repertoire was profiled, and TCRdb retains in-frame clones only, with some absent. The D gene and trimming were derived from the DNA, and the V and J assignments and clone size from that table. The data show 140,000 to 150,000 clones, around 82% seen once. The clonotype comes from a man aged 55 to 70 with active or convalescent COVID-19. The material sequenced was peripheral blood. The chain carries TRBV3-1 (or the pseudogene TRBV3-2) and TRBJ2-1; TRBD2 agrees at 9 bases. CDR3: CASSKMGGLAGARSYNEQFF. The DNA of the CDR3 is TGTGCCAGCAGCAAAATGGGGGGTTTAGCGGGAGCCCGCTCCTACAATGAGCAGTTCTTC.